This T cell receptor (beta chain) was profiled in a study of CD8 T cells in ankylosing spondylitis. Study-level findings and limits: A motif in TCR beta, a set of 8 or 9 highly homologous variants, appeared characteristic of ankylosing spondylitis blood. Matched synovial fluid from ankylosing spondylitis patients was reported to be enriched for disease-linked clones.

A quantitative 5'-RACE method, one with molecular barcodes, was used to make TCR beta libraries. One entry per CDR3 protein results from TCRdb running MiXCR on the 5' RACE reads. The data show a few hundred thousand distinct CDR3 sequences, with about 13% seen just once and under 7.5% held by the top ten. There are a few counts of this clonotype. Its matching antigen is unknown. The CDR3 loop spans 11 amino acids. The germline V gene has CDR1 DFQATT and CDR2 SNEGSKA (reference sequence). V shed 4 bases and J shed 1 base, with 3 bases lying between them. Sequencing used blood, either unsorted or a sorted T cell fraction (not recorded which). The J gene is TRBJ2-3, the V gene TRBV20-1, with D uncertain. The sequence was collected from a male donor with ankylosing spondylitis. The CDR3 DNA is TGCAGTGCTACAGGCACAGATACGCAGTATTTT. Its translation is CSATGTDTQYF.